These 13 T cell receptor beta chains share one sample of origin, sequenced in a study of PD-L1 blockade in urothelial cancer. Time point: pretreatment peripheral blood. Using immunoSEQ multiplex PCR, the repertoire was profiled, and TCRdb retains in-frame clones only, with some absent. The sample lists approximately 45,000 clones; approximately 85% were seen once. Source: PBMCs, taken around atezolizumab (anti-PD-L1) treatment. The receptors were gathered from a man aged 50 to 60 with urothelial cancer.

The J gene is TRBJ2-7, the V gene TRBV7-3; 9 bases agree with TRBD2. The germline gives CDR1 SGHTA, CDR2 FQGTGA. The CDR3 is 16 amino acids. V trimming: 1 base; J trimming: 3 bases; junction bases outside the gene matches: 7. In nucleotides, the CDR3 is TGTGCCAGCAGCTTAAGTGGCGGGAGGGCCTTCTACGAGCAGTACTTC. It yields the protein CASSLSGGRAFYEQYF. Complete variable domain (other parts from reference TRBV7-3 and TRBJ2-7): GAGVSQTPSNKVTEKGKYVELRCDPISGHTALYWYRQSLGQGPEFLIYFQGTGAADDSGLPNDRFFAVRPEGSVSTLKIQRTERGDSAVYLCASSLSGGRAFYEQYFGPGTRLTVT.

CDR3 loop: CASQGGWATEAFF. As DNA, the CDR3 is TGTGCCAGCCAAGGGGGATGGGCCACTGAAGCTTTCTTT. The chain joins TRBV27 to TRBJ1-1; tentatively, D is TRBD1 (6 bases). The CDR3 spans 13 residues. V was shortened by 8 bases and J by 4 bases, with 14 bases between the two germline ends. Germline CDR1 reads MNHEY; CDR2 reads SMNVEV (reference sequence).

The V call is TRBV7-9, the J call TRBJ1-1; a weak D match, TRBD1 (5 bases). The CDR3 length is 14 residues. The germline gives CDR1 SEHNR, CDR2 FQNEAQ (reference sequence). Trimming stripped 5 bases from V and 4 bases from J, with 14 bases between. The CDR3 coding sequence is TGTGCCAGCAGCCACGATACAGGTTTCACTGAAGCTTTCTTT. This codes for CASSHDTGFTEAFF.

The genes are TRBV28 and TRBJ1-4; D is possibly TRBD1 (5 bases). V lost 8 bases to trimming and J lost 0 bases, with 10 bases between them. CDR1 and CDR2 from the germline V gene are MDHEN and SYDVKM. The CDR3 covers 14 residues. In DNA form, the CDR3 reads TGTGCCAGCGTACCAGGGTCAACTAATGAAAAACTGTTTTTT. Translated, it gives CASVPGSTNEKLFF.

This rearrangement joins TRBV7-8 to TRBJ1-5; a possible D gene is TRBD1 (5 bases). The V gene lost 2 bases and the J gene lost 0 bases, with 8 bases spanning the gap. This CDR3 is 15 amino acids long. Germline V gene sequence: CDR1 SGHVS, CDR2 FQNEAQ. CDR3 in DNA: TGTGCCAGCAGCTTATTGGACAATAGCAATCAGCCCCAGCATTTT. Translating it yields CASSLLDNSNQPQHF.

CDR3 loop: CASRSQGANSPLHF. The CDR3 nucleotides read TGTGCCAGCAGATCCCAGGGGGCGAATTCACCCCTCCACTTT. The chain has TRBV6-5 and TRBJ1-6; 8 bases are shared with TRBD1. Unmatched junction bases numbered 5, after V lost 6 bases and J lost 7 bases. This CDR3 is 14 amino acids long. Germline CDR1 and CDR2: MNHEY and SVGAGI.

Notes on this clone: At one of its ends the junction is not consistent with the germline gene, which may arise from a read error. The sample carries other DNA sequences with the same CDR3. This chain links TRBV7-6 with TRBJ2-2, with 7 positions matching TRBD1. This CDR3 region has 14 residues. Germline V gene sequence: CDR1 SGHVS, CDR2 FNYEAQ. As DNA, the CDR3 is TGTGCCAGCAGCTTAGTGACAGGGCCCGGGGAGTTGTTTTTT. Its protein product is CASSLVTGPGELFF.

This clone came up once. This sequence joins TRBV11-2 and TRBJ1-1, with 8 nucleotides matching TRBD1. The junction had 6 bases not matched to a gene; V was cut back by 4 bases and J by 8 bases. The CDR3 is 13 amino acids. Per germline, CDR1 SGHAT and CDR2 FQNNGV. CDR3 sequence (DNA): TGTGCCAGCAGCTATGGACAGGGCTCGGAAGCTTTCTTT. Translation: CASSYGQGSEAFF.

The rearrangement joins TRBV6-5 to TRBJ1-5; a possible D gene is TRBD1 (6 bases). Per germline, CDR1 MNHEY and CDR2 SVGAGI. Trimming cost V 2 bases and J 0 bases, with 11 bases left between them. This CDR3 region has 16 residues. This CDR3 reads CASSYQTGYSNQPQHF. The CDR3 DNA follows: TGTGCCAGCAGTTACCAGACAGGCTATAGCAATCAGCCCCAGCATTTT.

This chain uses TRBV5-1 with TRBJ1-2; D may be TRBD1 (5 bases). This CDR3 has 14 residues. Germline CDR1 reads SGHRS; CDR2 reads YFSETQ. V gave up 3 bases and J gave up 3 bases, with 12 bases separating them. CDR3 residues: CASSSQQVDYGYTF. The CDR3 region has the DNA TGCGCCAGCAGCTCCCAACAGGTCGACTATGGCTACACCTTC. Combining the CDR3 with reference TRBV5-1 and TRBJ1-2 gives the whole variable domain KAGVTQTPRYLIKTRGQQVTLSCSPISGHRSVSWYQQTPGQGLQFLFEYFSETQRNKGNFPGRFSGRQFSNSRSEMNVSTLELGDSALYLCASSSQQVDYGYTFGSGTRLTVV.

In its sample, this clone was seen a few times. V usage is TRBV7-6 and J usage is TRBJ2-7, with TRBD1 matching 9 bases. Germline values: CDR1 SGHVS, CDR2 FNYEAQ. The CDR3 extends over 15 amino acids. V gave up 5 bases and J gave up 5 bases; unmatched junction bases: 10. CDR3 in amino acids: CASSAPGTGYNEQYF. DNA for the CDR3: TGTGCCAGCAGCGCCCCCGGGACAGGGTACAACGAGCAGTACTTC.

The chain uses TRBV4-1 and TRBJ1-2; possibly TRBD1 for D (6 bases). The CDR3 is 13 residues long. The germline gives CDR1 MGHRA, CDR2 YSYEKL. V dropped 4 bases and J dropped 4 bases, with 10 bases sitting between them. This CDR3 is CASSPGVSYGYTF. The CDR3 DNA sequence: TGCGCCAGCAGCCCAGGGGTTTCCTATGGCTACACCTTC.

This chain connects TRBV19 to TRBJ1-1; D is perhaps TRBD1 (6 bases). V was clipped by 3 bases and J by 0 bases, with 8 bases between them. The CDR3 has 14 residues. Germline values: CDR1 LNHDA, CDR2 SQIVND (reference sequence). The CDR3 protein is CASSIQGLNTEAFF. The CDR3 DNA reads TGTGCCAGTAGTATCCAGGGGCTGAACACTGAAGCTTTCTTT. The full variable domain, completed using reference TRBV19 and TRBJ1-1, is DGGITQSPKYLFRKEGQNVTLSCEQNLNHDAMYWYRQDPGQGLRLIYYSQIVNDFQKGDIAEGYSVSREKKESFPLTVTSAQKNPTAFYLCASSIQGLNTEAFFGQGTRLTVV.